Below, 21 T cell receptor beta chains from the same sample are listed, as sequenced in a study of T cells in Graves' hyperthyroidism and ophthalmopathy. What was amplified from RNA transcripts were TCR beta CDR3 regions. HTBI primers were the set used in a first-round RT-PCR of the TCR CDR3. TCRdb redid the calling of the multiplex PCR reads with MiXCR, one entry per CDR3 protein. The repertoire holds a few hundred thousand distinct CDR3 sequences, with about a fifth as singletons. Sequenced: blood. The receptors were sampled from a woman younger than 30 with Graves' hyperthyroidism.

This clonotype has a count of ten or more. The genes are TRBV12-3 or TRBV12-4 and TRBJ2-7; D call uncertain. The germline V and J ends were trimmed by 1 base and 2 bases, with 9 bases remaining between them. CDR3 size: 14 residues. Here the CDR3 DNA reads TGTGCCAGCAGTTTAGTAGGGCTTGCCTACGAGCAGTACTTC. Its protein product is CASSLVGLAYEQYF.

This clonotype was counted at least ten times. The gene calls are TRBV12-3 or TRBV12-4 and TRBJ1-5, with D perhaps matching TRBD1 (5 bases). The CDR3 runs to 15 residues. The V end lost 3 bases, the J end lost 5 bases, and 14 bases lay between the germline ends. The CDR3 is CASSFGGGIDQPQHF. CDR3 nucleotide sequence: TGTGCCAGCAGTTTCGGGGGAGGAATAGATCAGCCCCAGCATTTT.

V and J are TRBV6-1 and TRBJ1-1; perhaps TRBD1 as D (6 bases). The CDR3 length is 13 residues. Germline loops: CDR1 MNHNS, CDR2 SASEGT. Trimming left V 7 bases short and J 4 bases short, with 13 bases between. The CDR3 DNA reads as TGTGCCAGCACCGGGGGGGCAGGCACTGAAGCTTTCTTT. It translates to CASTGGAGTEAFF.

This clonotype was detected many times. The rearrangement joins TRBV6-1 to TRBJ2-7, with 7 nucleotides matching TRBD2. Germline CDR1 is MNHNS and CDR2 is SASEGT. J was trimmed by 4 bases and V by 6 bases; bases with no gene match: 9. The CDR3 loop spans 14 amino acids. The CDR3 sequence is CASRKSGTGYEQYF. The CDR3 nucleotides are TGTGCCAGCAGGAAGAGCGGGACGGGTTACGAGCAGTACTTC.

At least ten counts were recorded for this clonotype. The chain has TRBV5-1 and TRBJ1-1; 10 bases align to TRBD1. The CDR3 runs to 14 residues. CDR1 SGHRS and CDR2 YFSETQ come from the germline V gene. The V segment lost 3 bases and the J segment 5 bases; nucleotides outside the gene matches: 4. The CDR3 DNA reads as TGCGCCAGCAGCTCGGGACAGGGGAGGACTGAAGCTTTCTTT. Protein: CASSSGQGRTEAFF. The full variable domain, rest sourced from reference TRBV5-1 and TRBJ1-1, is KAGVTQTPRYLIKTRGQQVTLSCSPISGHRSVSWYQQTPGQGLQFLFEYFSETQRNKGNFPGRFSGRQFSNSRSEMNVSTLELGDSALYLCASSSGQGRTEAFFGQGTRLTVV.

This clonotype was observed many times. This chain links TRBV6-1 with TRBJ1-2, with 7 nucleotides matching TRBD1. The CDR3 contains 14 residues. Trimming removed 6 bases from V and 4 bases from J; junction bases left unmatched: 8. Germline V gives CDR1 MNHNS, CDR2 SASEGT. CDR3 nucleotides: TGTGCCAGCAGGCGAGACAGGGTCGTCTATGGCTACACCTTC. Its translation is CASRRDRVVYGYTF.

This clonotype appeared many times. The chain has TRBV5-1 and TRBJ1-1; D perhaps matches TRBD1 (6 bases). Germline V gene lookup returns CDR1 SGHRS and CDR2 YFSETQ. The CDR3 spans 13 residues. The germline V and J ends were trimmed by 8 bases and 1 base, with 12 bases remaining between them. The CDR3 sequence is CASTETGNTEAFF. The CDR3 DNA reads TGCGCCAGTACTGAGACAGGGAACACTGAAGCTTTCTTT.

Many counts were recorded for this clonotype. The chain uses TRBV30 and TRBJ1-2; perhaps TRBD1 as D (5 bases). Trimming cost V 3 bases and J 3 bases, with 11 bases left between them. The CDR3 is made up of 13 amino acids. Germline V lookup: CDR1 GTSNPN, CDR2 SVGIG (reference sequence). The CDR3 sequence is CAWRVGTDYGYTF. The DNA of the CDR3 is TGTGCCTGGAGAGTCGGGACGGACTATGGCTACACCTTC.

This clonotype was detected only a few times. The chain employs TRBV27 and TRBJ2-7, with D hard to call. The V gene lost 6 bases and the J gene lost 5 bases, with 11 bases spanning the gap. The CDR3 is made up of 12 amino acids. The germline CDR1 and CDR2 sequences are MNHEY and SMNVEV (reference sequence). The CDR3 reads CASSSSFHEQYF. DNA for the CDR3: TGTGCCAGCAGCTCTAGTTTCCACGAGCAGTACTTC.

This clonotype has a count of ten or more. The genes are TRBV29-1 and TRBJ2-5; no clear D gene. This CDR3 is 13 amino acids long. V was clipped by 5 bases and J by 5 bases, with 15 bases between them. CDR1 and CDR2 (germline): SQVTM, ANQGSEA. CDR3 in amino acids: CSVQIGIKETQYF. For the CDR3, the DNA is TGCAGCGTTCAGATAGGAATAAAGGAGACCCAGTACTTC.

The sample holds many counts of this clonotype. The CDR3 DNA sequence: TGTGCCAGCAGTGACGGGCGGGGGGAAACAGATACGCAGTATTTT. Protein product: CASSDGRGETDTQYF. This chain links TRBV6-4 with TRBJ2-3; 8 nucleotides align to TRBD2. Trimming took 2 bases from V and 3 from J; bases not matched to a gene: 4. The V gene's germline CDR1 is MRHNA and CDR2 SNTAGT. This CDR3 is 15 amino acids long.

This chain connects TRBV7-3 to TRBJ2-7; 9 bases align to TRBD2. With 5 bases clipped from V and 6 bases from J, the junction kept 8 bases outside the gene matches. The germline V gene has CDR1 SGHTA and CDR2 FQGTGA. This CDR3 comprises 14 residues. The CDR3 nucleotides are TGTGCCAGCAGCCCTCGCGGGGGGGCCGGCGAGCAGTACTTC. This translates into CASSPRGGAGEQYF.

The rearrangement links TRBV7-2 to TRBJ2-7, with D tentatively TRBD1 or TRBD2 (5 bases each). The germline CDR1 and CDR2 sequences are SGHTA and FQGNSA. Trimming cost V 5 bases and J 7 bases, with 18 bases left between them. The CDR3 is 14 amino acids. The CDR3 region has the DNA TGTGCCAGCAGCGCACCCGGGACCCCCTTAGAGCAGTACTTC. Translating gives CASSAPGTPLEQYF.

This sequence joins TRBV6-5 and TRBJ1-2; D is unresolved. The CDR3 sequence is 15 residues long. The ends were cut back, 0 bases at V and 4 bases at J, with 12 bases in the middle. Germline V gene lookup returns CDR1 MNHEY and CDR2 SVGAGI. CDR3 nucleotides: TGTGCCAGCAGTTACTCGAGAGGGTCGAGCTATGGCTACACCTTC. This translates into CASSYSRGSSYGYTF.

This rearrangement joins TRBV20-1 to TRBJ1-5, with a possible D match to TRBD1 (6 bases). The CDR3 spans 13 residues. V lost 7 bases and J lost 2, with 12 bases in between. Germline CDR1 DFQATT, CDR2 SNEGSKA (reference sequence). In DNA, the CDR3 is TGCAGTGGAGGGGCAGGGGGCAATCAGCCCCAGCATTTT. The encoded protein is CSGGAGGNQPQHF.

The chain uses TRBV25-1 and TRBJ2-5; D remains ambiguous. With 4 bases removed from V and 2 bases from J, the gap between germline ends came to 11 bases. Germline-derived CDR1 and CDR2 are MGHDK and SYGVNS. The CDR3 length is 14 residues. CDR3: CASSAYDLQETQYF. The CDR3 DNA sequence: TGTGCCAGCAGTGCCTACGACCTTCAAGAGACCCAGTACTTC.

This clonotype was counted many times. The V gene is TRBV10-3, the J gene TRBJ2-2, with D perhaps TRBD2 (6 bases). Germline CDR1 reads ENHRY; CDR2 reads SYGVKD. The length of the CDR3 is 15 residues. V was trimmed by 7 bases and J by 2 bases, leaving 14 bases between them. CDR3 protein: CAIKSGTHNTGELFF. CDR3 DNA: TGTGCCATCAAGAGTGGGACTCATAACACCGGGGAGCTGTTTTTT.

This clonotype was recorded many times. The gene calls are TRBV30 and TRBJ2-7, with 10 bases lining up with TRBD1. This CDR3 is built from 15 residues. After removal of 2 bases from V and 4 bases from J, the junction contained 8 bases not matched to a gene. Germline assignment: CDR1 GTSNPN and CDR2 SVGIG (reference sequence). CDR3 sequence: CAWSFRTGGLYEQYF. CDR3 bases: TGTGCCTGGAGTTTCCGGACAGGGGGTTTATACGAGCAGTACTTC.

This clonotype was observed a few times. The rearrangement uses TRBV4-1 and TRBJ1-2; D gene unclear. The V gene's germline CDR1 is MGHRA and CDR2 YSYEKL. This CDR3 has 13 residues. V was pared by 0 bases and J by 1 base, with 3 bases between. This chain's CDR3 is CASSQEDNYGYTF. The CDR3 DNA reads as TGCGCCAGCAGCCAAGAGGATAACTATGGCTACACCTTC.

There are many counts of this clonotype. The chain links TRBV11-2 to TRBJ1-5, with a possible D match to TRBD1 (5 bases). Germline V gene lookup returns CDR1 SGHAT and CDR2 FQNNGV. V lost 5 bases, J lost 0 bases, and 11 bases lay in between. The CDR3 loop spans 15 amino acids. The CDR3 sequence: CASSLDSNSNQPQHF. The CDR3 DNA follows: TGTGCCAGCAGCCTCGACAGTAATAGCAATCAGCCCCAGCATTTT.

The table lists this clonotype with many counts. The rearrangement links TRBV5-1 to TRBJ1-6, with 7 positions matching TRBD1. Germline trimming cut 0 bases from V and 10 bases from J; bases unmatched to any gene: 7. This CDR3 comprises 15 residues. Germline lookup yields CDR1 SGHRS and CDR2 YFSETQ. CDR3 DNA: TGCGCCAGCAGCTTGGGACAGGGCATTGGGTCACCCCTCCACTTT. It is translated as CASSLGQGIGSPLHF.